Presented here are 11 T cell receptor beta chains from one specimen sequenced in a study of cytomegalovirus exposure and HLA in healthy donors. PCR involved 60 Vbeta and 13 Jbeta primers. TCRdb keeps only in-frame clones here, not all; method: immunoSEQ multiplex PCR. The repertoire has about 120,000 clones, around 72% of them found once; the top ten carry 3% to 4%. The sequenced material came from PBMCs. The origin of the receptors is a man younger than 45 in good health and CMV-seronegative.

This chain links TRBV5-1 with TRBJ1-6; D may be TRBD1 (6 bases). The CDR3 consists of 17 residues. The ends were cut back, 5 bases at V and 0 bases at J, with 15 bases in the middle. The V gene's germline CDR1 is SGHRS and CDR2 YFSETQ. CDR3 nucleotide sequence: TGCGCCAGCAGATCGACAGGACCTGGCTCCTATAATTCACCCCTCCACTTT. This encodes CASRSTGPGSYNSPLHF.

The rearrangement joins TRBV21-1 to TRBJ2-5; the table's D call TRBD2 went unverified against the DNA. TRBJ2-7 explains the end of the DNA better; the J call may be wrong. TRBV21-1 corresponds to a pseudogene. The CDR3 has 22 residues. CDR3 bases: TGTGCCAGCAGCCCCCACACCTGTGCACCGGGGAGTTTCTCCTGGACCCCCTACGAGCAGTACTTC. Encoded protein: CASSPHTCAPGSFSWTPYEQYF.

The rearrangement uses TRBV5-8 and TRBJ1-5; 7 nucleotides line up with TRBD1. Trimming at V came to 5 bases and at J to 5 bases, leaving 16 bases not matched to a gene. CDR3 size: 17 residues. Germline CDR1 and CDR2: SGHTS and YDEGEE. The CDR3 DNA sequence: TGTGCCAGCAGTCCAGGGGGACACTCCTCTCCCGATCAGCCCCAGCATTTT. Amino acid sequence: CASSPGGHSSPDQPQHF.

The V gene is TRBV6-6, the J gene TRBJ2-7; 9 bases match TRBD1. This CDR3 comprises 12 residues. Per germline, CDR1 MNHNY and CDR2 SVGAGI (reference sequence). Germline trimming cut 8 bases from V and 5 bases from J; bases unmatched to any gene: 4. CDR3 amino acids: CASGQGKNEQYF. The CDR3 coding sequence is TGTGCCAGCGGACAGGGGAAAAACGAGCAGTACTTC.

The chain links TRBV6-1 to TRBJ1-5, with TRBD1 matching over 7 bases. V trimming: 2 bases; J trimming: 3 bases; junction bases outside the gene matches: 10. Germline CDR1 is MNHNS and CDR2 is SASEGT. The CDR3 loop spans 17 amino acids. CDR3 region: CASSEISTGIFNQPQHF. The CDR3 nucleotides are TGTGCCAGCAGTGAAATCTCGACAGGGATCTTCAATCAGCCCCAGCATTTT.

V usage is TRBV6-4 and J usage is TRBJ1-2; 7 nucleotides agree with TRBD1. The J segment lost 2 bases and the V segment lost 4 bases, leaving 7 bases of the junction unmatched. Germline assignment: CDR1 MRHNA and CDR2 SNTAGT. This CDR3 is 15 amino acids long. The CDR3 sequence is CASSAKPGQNYGYTF. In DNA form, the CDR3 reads TGTGCCAGCAGTGCAAAGCCGGGACAGAACTATGGCTACACCTTC.

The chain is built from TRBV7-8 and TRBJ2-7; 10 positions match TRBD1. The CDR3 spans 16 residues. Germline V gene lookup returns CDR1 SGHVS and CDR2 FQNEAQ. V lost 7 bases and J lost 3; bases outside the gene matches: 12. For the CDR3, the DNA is TGTGCCAGCACCCCAGGGGGGGACAGGGGACTCTACGAGCAGTACTTC. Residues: CASTPGGDRGLYEQYF.

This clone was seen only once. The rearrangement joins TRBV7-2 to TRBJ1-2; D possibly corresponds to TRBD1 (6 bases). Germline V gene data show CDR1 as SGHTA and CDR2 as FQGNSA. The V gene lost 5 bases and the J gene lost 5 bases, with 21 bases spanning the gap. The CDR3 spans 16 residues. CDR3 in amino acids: CASSLLLGHSVYGYTF. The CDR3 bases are TGTGCCAGCAGCCTCCTGCTGGGACATTCGGTTTATGGCTACACCTTC. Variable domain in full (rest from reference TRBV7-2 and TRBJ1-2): GAGVSQSPSNKVTEKGKDVELRCDPISGHTALYWYRQSLGQGLEFLIYFQGNSAPDKSGLPSDRFSAERTGGSVSTLTIQRTQQEDSAVYLCASSLLLGHSVYGYTFGSGTRLTVV.

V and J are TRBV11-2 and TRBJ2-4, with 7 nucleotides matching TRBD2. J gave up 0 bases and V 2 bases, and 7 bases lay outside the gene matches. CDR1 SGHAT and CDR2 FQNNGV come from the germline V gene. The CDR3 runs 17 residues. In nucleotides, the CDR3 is TGTGCCAGCAGCTTATGGGAGGGAAGGAGAGCCAAAAACATTCAGTACTTC. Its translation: CASSLWEGRRAKNIQYF.

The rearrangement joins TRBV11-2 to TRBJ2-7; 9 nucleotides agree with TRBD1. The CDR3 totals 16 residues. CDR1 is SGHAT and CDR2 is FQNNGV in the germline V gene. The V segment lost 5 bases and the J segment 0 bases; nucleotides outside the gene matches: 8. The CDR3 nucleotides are TGTGCCAGCAGCAGAACCGGGACAGGGTTCTCCTACGAGCAGTACTTC. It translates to CASSRTGTGFSYEQYF.

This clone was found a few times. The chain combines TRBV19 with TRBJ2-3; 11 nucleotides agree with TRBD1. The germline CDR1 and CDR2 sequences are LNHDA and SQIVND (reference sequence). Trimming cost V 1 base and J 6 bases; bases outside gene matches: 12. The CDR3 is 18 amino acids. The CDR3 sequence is CASSIGRGQGGFMDTQYF. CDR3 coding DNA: TGTGCCAGTAGTATAGGAAGGGGACAGGGGGGATTTATGGATACGCAGTATTTT.